Presented here are 24 T cell receptor beta chains from one specimen sequenced in a study of T cell changes during pregnancy in multiple sclerosis. TCRdb's table, derived via immunoSEQ multiplex PCR, lists solely in-frame clones and lacks some. The repertoire has about 67,000 clones, approximately 90% of them found once; the top ten carry more than 1.1%. The material sequenced was peripheral blood, taken after pregnancy. The origin of the receptors is a female donor with multiple sclerosis, enrolled in a pregnancy study.

The J gene is TRBJ2-5, the V gene TRBV5-6, with 7 bases identical to TRBD2. J gave up 4 bases and V 3 bases, and 6 bases lay outside the gene matches. The CDR3 is made up of 14 amino acids. Germline V gene sequence: CDR1 SGHDT, CDR2 YYEEEE. CDR3 bases: TGTGCCAGCAGCTCCCCCGGGGAGGGAGAGACCCAGTACTTC. Amino acid sequence: CASSSPGEGETQYF.

The rearrangement uses TRBV7-7 and TRBJ2-2; D is undetermined. CDR1 and CDR2 (germline): SSHAT, FNYEAQ (reference sequence). The CDR3 consists of 14 residues. The V end lost 5 bases, the J end lost 5 bases, and 12 bases lay between the germline ends. CDR3 bases: TGTGCCAGCAGCGAAGCGATGGCGACCGGGGAGCTGTTTTTT. Protein: CASSEAMATGELFF.

V gene TRBV19 combines with J gene TRBJ2-7; 7 nucleotides line up with TRBD2. Germline loops: CDR1 LNHDA, CDR2 SQIVND (reference sequence). The CDR3 spans 14 residues. Trimming cost V 4 bases and J 0 bases; bases outside gene matches: 3. CDR3 sequence (DNA): TGTGCCAGTAGTAGTCAGCGGGGCTCCTACGAGCAGTACTTC. It specifies CASSSQRGSYEQYF.

The chain has TRBV28 and TRBJ1-3; no firm D call. Germline V CDR1 and CDR2: MDHEN, SYDVKM. The CDR3 loop spans 23 amino acids. V was trimmed by 5 bases and J by 0 bases, leaving 35 bases between them. CDR3 sequence reads: CASSLSPWGIGLEGHISGNTIYF. The CDR3 bases are TGTGCCAGCAGTCTCTCCCCTTGGGGTATTGGTTTGGAGGGCCATATCTCTGGAAACACCATATATTTT.

The J gene is TRBJ2-2, the V gene TRBV7-9, with 7 positions matching TRBD2. The CDR3 spans 17 residues. With 4 bases clipped from V and 2 bases from J, the junction kept 10 bases outside the gene matches. Per germline, CDR1 SEHNR and CDR2 FQNEAQ (reference sequence). As DNA, the CDR3 is TGTGCCAGCAGCTACCGAAGCGGGAATTTCAACACCGGGGAGCTGTTTTTT. Translating it yields CASSYRSGNFNTGELFF.

The chain employs TRBV5-3 and TRBJ2-2, with D perhaps TRBD2 (5 bases). TRBV5-3 is classed as an ORF, of uncertain function. The CDR3 consists of 13 residues. The V end lost 3 bases, the J end lost 7 bases, and 10 bases lay between the germline ends. CDR3 in amino acids: CARSWNSDGELFF. CDR3 sequence (DNA): TGTGCCAGAAGCTGGAATAGCGACGGGGAGCTGTTTTTT.

The chain is built from TRBV4-1 and TRBJ2-1; TRBD1 agrees at 9 bases. Trimming removed 4 bases from V and 9 bases from J; junction bases left unmatched: 13. This CDR3 region has 16 residues. Germline V gene data show CDR1 as MGHRA and CDR2 as YSYEKL. DNA of the CDR3: TGCGCCAGCAGCCCAGCGACGAGACAGGGGGTAAGTGAGCAGTTCTTC. Its translation is CASSPATRQGVSEQFF.

This chain links TRBV29-1 with TRBJ2-1, with TRBD1 as a possible D gene (6 bases). V shed 4 bases and J shed 2 bases, with 9 bases lying between them. Looked up from germline, CDR1 is SQVTM and CDR2 is ANQGSEA. This CDR3 has 13 amino acids. CDR3 amino acids: CSVGGHTYNEQFF. In nucleotides, the CDR3 is TGCAGCGTTGGGGGACATACCTACAATGAGCAGTTCTTC.

The chain joins TRBV6-1 to TRBJ2-6, with 8 bases lining up with TRBD2. Unmatched junction bases numbered 4, after V lost 0 bases and J lost 0 bases. The germline V gene has CDR1 MNHNS and CDR2 SASEGT. This CDR3 has 18 residues. The CDR3 DNA reads TGTGCCAGCAGTGAAGCGTCGGGGGGGAGCTCTGGGGCCAACGTCCTGACTTTC. As protein: CASSEASGGSSGANVLTF.

The J gene is TRBJ1-1, the V gene TRBV10-3; D not certain. Germline V lookup: CDR1 ENHRY, CDR2 SYGVKD. Trimming cost V 4 bases and J 1 base, with 10 bases left between them. CDR3 length: 14 amino acids. CDR3 DNA: TGTGCCATCAGTGTGGGAGGCTGGAACACTGAAGCTTTCTTT. Encoded protein: CAISVGGWNTEAFF.

The chain recombines TRBV19 with TRBJ2-5, with 8 bases matching TRBD1. The CDR3 consists of 15 residues. V shed 5 bases, J shed 5 bases, and the junction held 10 bases outside the gene matches. Germline V gene sequence: CDR1 LNHDA, CDR2 SQIVND (reference sequence). The CDR3 is CASSPLQGGSETQYF. CDR3 bases: TGTGCCAGTAGTCCGTTACAGGGGGGTTCGGAGACCCAGTACTTC.

This clone was observed once. The V gene is TRBV5-6, the J gene TRBJ1-1, with 10 bases aligning to TRBD1. V trimming: 4 bases; J trimming: 1 base; junction bases outside the gene matches: 4. The V gene's germline CDR1 is SGHDT and CDR2 YYEEEE. The CDR3 totals 15 residues. CDR3 sequence reads: CASSDRDRGNTEAFF. Here the CDR3 DNA reads TGTGCCAGCAGCGACCGGGACAGGGGGAACACTGAAGCTTTCTTT.

The genes are TRBV27 and TRBJ2-7, with 12 bases aligning to TRBD2. V shed 2 bases, J shed 3 bases, and the junction held 2 bases outside the gene matches. The CDR3 contains 15 residues. Germline CDR1 is MNHEY and CDR2 is SMNVEV (reference sequence). CDR3 region: CASSLVTSGSYEQYF. CDR3 sequence (DNA): TGTGCCAGCAGTTTAGTGACTAGCGGGAGCTACGAGCAGTACTTC.

The chain carries TRBV10-1 and TRBJ1-2, with D uncertain. The V and J ends lost 11 bases and 0 bases respectively, with 13 bases between them. This CDR3 contains 13 residues. CDR1 and CDR2 (germline): WNHNN, SYGVQD (reference sequence). CDR3 residues: CAPLLSSNYGYTF. For the CDR3, the DNA is TGCGCCCCCCTGCTTAGCTCTAACTATGGCTACACCTTC.

V and J are TRBV11-3 and TRBJ1-1; D gene ambiguous. Trimming pared 0 bases from V and 7 bases from J, leaving 9 bases between. The V gene's germline CDR1 is SGHNT and CDR2 YENEEA. The CDR3 runs 13 residues. The CDR3 DNA reads TGTGCCAGCAGCTTAGATCGGGTCAGTGAAGCTTTCTTT. Translating it yields CASSLDRVSEAFF.

The chain combines TRBV9 with TRBJ1-1; TRBD1 might be the D (6 bases). The CDR3 runs to 15 residues. Germline V gene data show CDR1 as SGDLS and CDR2 as YYNGEE. V was trimmed by 3 bases and J by 4 bases, leaving 16 bases between them. CDR3: CASSERGGGATEAFF. The CDR3 nucleotides are TGTGCCAGCAGCGAGAGGGGGGGTGGGGCCACTGAAGCTTTCTTT.

This clone was detected once. This chain uses TRBV6-1 with TRBJ1-6, with 9 bases identical to TRBD1. Germline V CDR1 and CDR2: MNHNS, SASEGT. The CDR3 is 15 amino acids. V shed 5 bases and J 9 bases; nucleotides not matched to a gene: 8. The CDR3 nucleotides are TGTGCCAGCAGTCCCCGGGACAGGGAAAGTTCACCCCTCCACTTT. Translated: CASSPRDRESSPLHF.

In nucleotides, the CDR3 is TGTGCCAGCCAAGAAGAGAGAAGGGGTAACTACGAGCAGTACTTC. Its protein product is CASQEERRGNYEQYF. The V and J genes are TRBV6-5 and TRBJ2-7; possible D gene TRBD1, 5 bases. This CDR3 spans 15 amino acids. V lost 8 bases and J lost 3, with 20 bases in between. Germline values: CDR1 MNHEY, CDR2 SVGAGI.

V gene TRBV7-2 combines with J gene TRBJ2-3, with TRBD2 matching over 11 bases. Germline trimming cut 2 bases from V and 6 bases from J; bases unmatched to any gene: 13. Germline CDR1 SGHTA, CDR2 FQGNSA. CDR3 length equals 18 residues. CDR3 residues: CASSLRPRTSGLGDTQYF. In DNA form, the CDR3 reads TGTGCCAGCAGCTTACGACCCCGGACTAGCGGGCTAGGGGATACGCAGTATTTT.

The chain couples TRBV5-6 to TRBJ2-2, with 9 bases identical to TRBD1. There are 14 residues in the CDR3. V shed 4 bases, J shed 4 bases, and the junction held 2 bases outside the gene matches. Per the germline V gene, CDR1 is SGHDT and CDR2 is YYEEEE. DNA of the CDR3: TGTGCCAGCAGCGGACAGGGGTTCACCGGGGAGCTGTTTTTT. Translating it yields CASSGQGFTGELFF. Full variable domain (outside the CDR3, taken from reference TRBV5-6 and TRBJ2-2): DAGVTQSPTHLIKTRGQQVTLRCSPKSGHDTVSWYQQALGQGPQFIFQYYEEEERQRGNFPDRFSGHQFPNYSSELNVNALLLGDSALYLCASSGQGFTGELFFGEGSRLTVL.

This rearrangement joins TRBV10-3 to TRBJ1-1, with a weak D call TRBD1 (6 bases). The CDR3 covers 12 residues. CDR1 ENHRY and CDR2 SYGVKD come from the germline V gene. Trimming took off 2 bases at V and 6 bases at J, with 7 bases between the two ends. The CDR3 DNA reads TGTGCCATCAGTGAGGGGGGCCCTGAAGCTTTCTTT. Translated: CAISEGGPEAFF.

The gene calls are TRBV5-4 and TRBJ1-2, with D perhaps matching TRBD1 (6 bases). V lost 0 bases to trimming and J lost 5 bases, with 14 bases between them. Germline V gene data show CDR1 as SGHNT and CDR2 as YYREEE (reference sequence). CDR3 length: 15 residues. The CDR3, as DNA: TGTGCCAGCAGCTTGGCCGGGGGGCTAGTATATGGCTACACCTTC. Encoded protein: CASSLAGGLVYGYTF. Full variable domain (rest looked up from reference TRBV5-4 and TRBJ1-2): ETGVTQSPTHLIKTRGQQVTLRCSSQSGHNTVSWYQQALGQGPQFIFQYYREEENGRGNFPPRFSGLQFPNYSSELNVNALELDDSALYLCASSLAGGLVYGYTFGSGTRLTVV.

This clone was seen a few times. The chain combines TRBV6-1 with TRBJ1-1; maybe TRBD1 (5 bases). CDR1 MNHNS and CDR2 SASEGT come from the germline V gene. V was shortened by 7 bases and J by 3 bases, with 9 bases between the two germline ends. CDR3 length equals 12 residues. The CDR3 protein is CASIWGDTEAFF. CDR3 in DNA: TGTGCCAGCATCTGGGGCGACACTGAAGCTTTCTTT.

This clone was picked up one time. The V gene is TRBV19, the J gene TRBJ2-7; 7 positions match TRBD1. The CDR3 has 14 amino acids. The germline gives CDR1 LNHDA, CDR2 SQIVND (reference sequence). After removal of 3 bases from V and 1 base from J, the junction contained 3 bases not matched to a gene. The CDR3 is CASSIGTASYEQYF. The CDR3 nucleotides are TGTGCCAGTAGTATCGGGACAGCTTCCTACGAGCAGTACTTC.